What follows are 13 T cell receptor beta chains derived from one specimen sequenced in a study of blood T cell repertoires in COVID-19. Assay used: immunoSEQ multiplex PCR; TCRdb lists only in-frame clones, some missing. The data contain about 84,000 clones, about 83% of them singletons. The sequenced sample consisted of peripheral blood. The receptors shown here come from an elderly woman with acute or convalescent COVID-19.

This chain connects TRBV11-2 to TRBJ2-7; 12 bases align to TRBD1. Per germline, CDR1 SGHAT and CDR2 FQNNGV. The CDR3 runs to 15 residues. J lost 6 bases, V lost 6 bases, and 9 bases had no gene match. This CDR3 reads CASRRDRGRFGEQYF. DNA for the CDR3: TGTGCCAGCAGACGGGACAGGGGGCGCTTCGGCGAGCAGTACTTC.

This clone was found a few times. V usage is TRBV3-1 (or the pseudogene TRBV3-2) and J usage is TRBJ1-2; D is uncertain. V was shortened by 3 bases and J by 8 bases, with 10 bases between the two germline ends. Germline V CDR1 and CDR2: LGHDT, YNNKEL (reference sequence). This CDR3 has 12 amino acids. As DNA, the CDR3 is TGTGCCAGCAGCCAGATACTGTCCGGCTACACCTTC. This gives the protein CASSQILSGYTF.

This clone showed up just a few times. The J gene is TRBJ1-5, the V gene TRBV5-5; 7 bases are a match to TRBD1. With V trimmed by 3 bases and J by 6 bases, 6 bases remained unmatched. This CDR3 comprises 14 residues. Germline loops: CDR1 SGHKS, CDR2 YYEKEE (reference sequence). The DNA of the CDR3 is TGTGCCAGCAGCTCAACAGGGGCGACTCAGCCCCAGCATTTT. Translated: CASSSTGATQPQHF.

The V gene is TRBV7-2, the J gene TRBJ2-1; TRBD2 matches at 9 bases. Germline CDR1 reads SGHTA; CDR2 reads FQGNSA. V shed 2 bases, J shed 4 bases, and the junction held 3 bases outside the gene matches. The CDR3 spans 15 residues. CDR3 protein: CASSLSSGIYNEQFF. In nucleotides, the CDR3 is TGTGCCAGCAGCTTATCTAGCGGGATATACAATGAGCAGTTCTTC.

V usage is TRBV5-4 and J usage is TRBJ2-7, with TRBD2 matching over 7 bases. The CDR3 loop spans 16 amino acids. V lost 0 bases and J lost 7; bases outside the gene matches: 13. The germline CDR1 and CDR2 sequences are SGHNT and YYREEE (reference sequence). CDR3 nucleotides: TGTGCCAGCAGCTTGGGGGGTGGCGGGAGTACGGGAGAGCAGTACTTC. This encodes CASSLGGGGSTGEQYF.

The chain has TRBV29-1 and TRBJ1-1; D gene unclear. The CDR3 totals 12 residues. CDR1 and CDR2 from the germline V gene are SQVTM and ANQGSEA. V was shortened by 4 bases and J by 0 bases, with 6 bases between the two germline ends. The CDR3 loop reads CSVATVNTEAFF. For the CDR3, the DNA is TGCAGCGTTGCAACGGTGAACACTGAAGCTTTCTTT.

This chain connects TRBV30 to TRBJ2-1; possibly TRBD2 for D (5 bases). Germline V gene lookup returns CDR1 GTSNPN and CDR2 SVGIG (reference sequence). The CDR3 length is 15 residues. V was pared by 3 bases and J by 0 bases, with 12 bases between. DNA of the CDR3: TGTGCCTGGAGACTCGGGATTGCCTCCTACAATGAGCAGTTCTTC. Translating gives CAWRLGIASYNEQFF.

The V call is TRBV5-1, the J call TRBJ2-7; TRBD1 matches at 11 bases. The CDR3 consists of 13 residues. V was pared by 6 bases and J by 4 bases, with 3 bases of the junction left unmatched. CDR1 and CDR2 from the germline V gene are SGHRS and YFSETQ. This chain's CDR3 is CASTGQGVYEQYF. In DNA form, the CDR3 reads TGCGCCAGCACGGGACAGGGGGTGTACGAGCAGTACTTC.

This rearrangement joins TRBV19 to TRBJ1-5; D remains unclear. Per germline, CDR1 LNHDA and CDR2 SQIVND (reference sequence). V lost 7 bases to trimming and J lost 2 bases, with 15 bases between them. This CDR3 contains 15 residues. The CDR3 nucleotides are TGTGCCAGTACCCCGACTATCGGGGGCAATCAGCCCCAGCATTTT. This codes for CASTPTIGGNQPQHF.

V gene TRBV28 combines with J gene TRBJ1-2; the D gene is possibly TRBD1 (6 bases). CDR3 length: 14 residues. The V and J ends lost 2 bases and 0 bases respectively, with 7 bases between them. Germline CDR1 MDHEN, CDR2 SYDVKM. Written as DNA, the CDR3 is TGTGCCAGCAGTTTACAGGGGCCTAACTATGGCTACACCTTC. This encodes CASSLQGPNYGYTF.

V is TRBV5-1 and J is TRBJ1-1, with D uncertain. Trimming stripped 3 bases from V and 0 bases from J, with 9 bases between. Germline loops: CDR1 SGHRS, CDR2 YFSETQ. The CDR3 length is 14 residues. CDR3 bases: TGCGCCAGCAGCTACTCAGGAATGAACACTGAAGCTTTCTTT. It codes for CASSYSGMNTEAFF. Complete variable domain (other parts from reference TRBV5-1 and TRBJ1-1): KAGVTQTPRYLIKTRGQQVTLSCSPISGHRSVSWYQQTPGQGLQFLFEYFSETQRNKGNFPGRFSGRQFSNSRSEMNVSTLELGDSALYLCASSYSGMNTEAFFGQGTRLTVV.

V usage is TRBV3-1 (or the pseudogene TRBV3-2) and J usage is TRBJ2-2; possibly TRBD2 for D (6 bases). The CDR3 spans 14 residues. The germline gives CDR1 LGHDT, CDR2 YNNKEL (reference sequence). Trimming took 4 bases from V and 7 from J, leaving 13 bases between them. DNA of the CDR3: TGTGCCAGCAGCCCCCGGAGGGCCAGCGGGGAGCTGTTTTTT. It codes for CASSPRRASGELFF.

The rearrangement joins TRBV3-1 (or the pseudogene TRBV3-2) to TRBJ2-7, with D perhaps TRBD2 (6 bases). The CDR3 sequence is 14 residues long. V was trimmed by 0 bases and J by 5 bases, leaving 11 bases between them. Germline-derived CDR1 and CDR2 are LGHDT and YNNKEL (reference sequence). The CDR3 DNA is TGTGCCAGCAGCCAAGAGGGGACGGGGGACGAGCAGTACTTC. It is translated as CASSQEGTGDEQYF.